This paragraph covers one T cell receptor (beta chain) sequence. Sequencing used immunoSEQ multiplex PCR; TCRdb keeps in-frame clones, though not all of them. Of 200,000 to 250,000 clones in the sample, around three quarters were seen once. This sample is part of a study of blood T cell repertoires in COVID-19. Study-wide context: Acute and convalescent COVID-19 specimens originated in the United States, Italy and Spain.

The CDR3 sequence is 15 residues long. The germline CDR1 and CDR2 sequences are LNHDA and SQIVND (reference sequence). Trimming cost V 3 bases and J 5 bases; bases outside gene matches: 4. Sequencing used peripheral blood. This TCR derives from a woman in her 70s with acute or convalescent COVID-19. This rearrangement joins TRBV19 to TRBJ1-5; 10 bases map to TRBD1. CDR3 in DNA: TGTGCCAGTAGTATTTTAGGACAGGGGGATCAGCCCCAGCATTTT. It translates to CASSILGQGDQPQHF.